Listed below are T cell receptor beta chains from one sample, sequenced in a study of blood T cell repertoires in COVID-19. Here immunoSEQ multiplex PCR was the method, and the copy in TCRdb shows in-frame clones only, minus some. Seen here are roughly 340,000 clones, around 89% observed once, and the top ten hold about 2.9%. Input material: peripheral blood. These receptor sequences come from a woman aged 30 to 39 with COVID-19, enrolled during active disease. Both conserved end residues are part of each CDR3. A D gene is named only where the DNA matches it firmly. Not all rows give a size; the values are once, few, many and, for expanded clones, a class.

>TRBV6-4|.|13|TRBJ1-2|.
CASKPGHDYGYTF
TGTGCCAGCAAACCCGGTCATGACTATGGCTACACCTTC
>TRBV28|.|17|TRBJ1-2|.
CASSLDPDSFPNYGYTF
TGTGCCAGCAGTTTAGACCCCGACAGCTTCCCTAACTATGGCTACACCTTC
>TRBV11-2|TRBD1|13|TRBJ2-5|.
CASSAWTGETQYF
TGTGCCAGCAGCGCTTGGACAGGGGAGACCCAGTACTTC
>TRBV3-1/TRBV3-2|.|14|TRBJ1-1|.
CASSPRGEWSEAFF
TGTGCCAGCAGCCCCCGGGGGGAGTGGAGTGAAGCTTTCTTT
>TRBV7-2|.|15|TRBJ2-5|.
CASSLGWAHQETQYF
TGTGCCAGCAGCTTGGGCTGGGCACACCAAGAGACCCAGTACTTC
>TRBV18|.|16|TRBJ2-2|.
CASSPQGHGNTGELFF
TGTGCCAGCTCACCACAAGGACATGGGAACACCGGGGAGCTGTTTTTT
>TRBV9|TRBD1|15|TRBJ1-2|.
CASSAPLTGNGGYTF
TGTGCCAGCAGCGCGCCATTGACAGGGAATGGGGGCTACACCTTC
>TRBV4-2|TRBD2|20|TRBJ2-4|.
CASSQDWPSGGARAKNIQYF
TGTGCCAGCAGCCAAGATTGGCCTAGCGGGGGGGCGCGGGCCAAAAACATTCAGTACTTC
>TRBV7-2|.|15|TRBJ2-5|once
CASSYSAGIQETQYF
TGTGCCAGCAGCTACTCCGCCGGTATCCAAGAGACCCAGTACTTC
>TRBV3-1/TRBV3-2|.|16|TRBJ2-5|.
CASSQHSDYPQETQYF
TGTGCCAGCAGCCAACATTCAGACTACCCTCAAGAGACCCAGTACTTC
>TRBV7-8|TRBD1|15|TRBJ2-5|once
CASSQGAGRVKTQYF
TGTGCCAGCAGCCAGGGGGCGGGAAGGGTAAAGACCCAGTACTTC
>TRBV7-9|.|13|TRBJ1-1|.
CASSSELDTEAFF
TGTGCCAGCAGCTCCGAACTGGACACTGAAGCTTTCTTT
>TRBV2|TRBD1|17|TRBJ1-6|.
CASSDMMQGGYNSPLHF
TGTGCCAGCAGTGACATGATGCAGGGGGGTTATAATTCACCCCTCCACTTT
>TRBV7-6|.|15|TRBJ1-2|.
CASSPWEGPAGGYTF
TGTGCCAGCAGCCCCTGGGAGGGCCCTGCCGGTGGCTACACCTTC
>TRBV29-1|.|12|TRBJ1-2|.
CSVDRGNYGYTF
TGCAGCGTTGACCGGGGGAACTATGGCTACACCTTC
>TRBV19|.|13|TRBJ1-3|.
CATAGNSGNTIYF
TGTGCCACCGCGGGGAACTCTGGAAACACCATATATTTT
>TRBV7-2|.|15|TRBJ1-4|.
CASSRRQPTNEKLFF
TGTGCCAGCAGTCGTAGACAACCAACTAATGAAAAACTGTTTTTT
>TRBV28|.|18|TRBJ1-1|.
CASSASPWTEIMNTEAFF
TGTGCCAGCAGTGCAAGCCCATGGACAGAAATCATGAACACTGAAGCTTTCTTT
>TRBV10-3|.|13|TRBJ1-2|once
CAISRQGRDGYTF
TGTGCCATCAGTAGGCAGGGAAGGGATGGCTACACCTTC
>TRBV5-6|.|14|TRBJ2-7|.
CASSLGAGLYEQYF
TGTGCCAGCAGCCTGGGTGCGGGGCTTTACGAGCAGTACTTC
>TRBV9|TRBD1|16|TRBJ1-1|.
CASSVGHQGVNTEAFF
TGTGCCAGCAGCGTAGGACACCAGGGGGTGAACACTGAAGCTTTCTTT
>TRBV3-1/TRBV3-2|.|14|TRBJ1-1|few
CASSKPEGNTEAFF
TGTGCCAGCAGTAAACCCGAGGGGAACACTGAAGCTTTCTTT
>TRBV6-2/TRBV6-3|.|16|TRBJ2-6|.
CASSPGQYSGANVLTF
TGTGCCAGCAGCCCCGGACAGTACTCTGGGGCCAACGTCCTGACTTTC
>TRBV7-7|.|13|TRBJ2-3|.
CASSLAREDTQYF
TGTGCTAGCAGCTTAGCGAGGGAGGATACGCAGTATTTT
>TRBV10-3|TRBD2|16|TRBJ2-2|.
CAISGGTSGNFGELFF
TGTGCCATCAGTGGGGGGACTAGCGGCAACTTCGGGGAGCTGTTTTTT
>TRBV4-1|.|16|TRBJ1-1|once
CASSHTTGFRGTEAFF
TGCGCCAGCAGCCATACCACAGGGTTTCGGGGCACTGAAGCTTTCTTT
>TRBV18|TRBD1|18|TRBJ2-1|few
CASSQSFGTGSSYNEQFF
TGTGCCAGCTCACAATCTTTCGGGACAGGGAGCTCCTACAATGAGCAGTTCTTC
>TRBV7-9|TRBD1|14|TRBJ2-7|.
CASSFPGGRNEQYF
TGTGCCAGCAGCTTCCCAGGGGGTCGAAACGAGCAGTACTTC
>TRBV7-2|.|15|TRBJ2-3|.
CASSSTIRELDTQYF
TGTGCCAGCAGCTCGACGATAAGGGAGTTAGATACGCAGTATTTT
>TRBV28|TRBD1|13|TRBJ1-2|.
CASSFETGASDTF
TGTGCCAGCAGTTTCGAGACAGGGGCCTCCGACACCTTC
>TRBV10-3|TRBD1|15|TRBJ1-2|.
CAISGGQGRDYGYTF
TGTGCCATCAGTGGGGGACAGGGGAGAGACTATGGCTACACCTTC
>TRBV29-1|TRBD1|15|TRBJ2-2|.
CSGFSGTGGTGELFF
TGCAGCGGTTTCAGCGGGACAGGGGGAACCGGGGAGCTGTTTTTT
>TRBV29-1|.|13|TRBJ2-3|.
CSVAGTRSDTQYF
TGCAGCGTGGCCGGGACTCGCTCGGATACGCAGTATTTT
>TRBV14|.|17|TRBJ2-5|.
CASSRLQGPFGQETQYF
TGTGCCAGCAGCAGGCTGCAGGGGCCGTTTGGGCAAGAGACCCAGTACTTC
>TRBV5-1|TRBD1|14|TRBJ2-5|.
CASSPGQGRETQYF
TGCGCCAGCAGCCCCGGACAGGGGCGGGAGACCCAGTACTTC
>TRBV4-1|.|16|TRBJ1-4|.
CASSQASGTRYEKLFF
TGCGCCAGCAGCCAAGCGTCCGGGACACGGTATGAAAAACTGTTTTTT
>TRBV6-2/TRBV6-3|TRBD1|14|TRBJ1-2|.
CASSYPTQGVGYTF
TGTGCCAGCAGTTACCCCACACAGGGGGTCGGCTACACCTTC
>TRBV6-2/TRBV6-3|.|14|TRBJ1-2|once
CASSSGETVYGYTF
TGTGCCAGCAGTTCCGGTGAGACAGTCTATGGCTACACCTTC
>TRBV29-1|.|16|TRBJ2-3|.
CSVEEEANFLTDTQYF
TGCAGCGTTGAAGAGGAGGCCAACTTTCTCACAGATACGCAGTATTTT
>TRBV27|TRBD2|16|TRBJ2-1|.
CASSPQEGGTYNEQFF
TGTGCCAGCAGTCCACAAGAGGGAGGGACCTACAATGAGCAGTTCTTC
>TRBV5-1|TRBD2|18|TRBJ2-1|.
CASSTLAVSGPGGNEQFF
TGCGCCAGCAGCACCCTAGCCGTTAGCGGGCCAGGAGGAAATGAGCAGTTCTTC
>TRBV4-3|.|13|TRBJ2-5|.
CASSRYEEETQYF
TGCGCCAGCAGCAGATACGAGGAAGAGACCCAGTACTTC
>TRBV12-3/TRBV12-4|.|13|TRBJ1-2|.
CASSSTGRYGYTF
TGTGCCAGCAGTTCCACAGGGCGCTATGGCTACACCTTC
>TRBV7-9|TRBD1|14|TRBJ2-2|.
CASTRTGNTGELFF
TGTGCCAGCACCCGGACAGGAAACACCGGGGAGCTGTTTTTT
>TRBV4-2|.|15|TRBJ1-2|once
CASSQPRDANYGYTF
TGTGCCAGCAGCCAGCCAAGAGATGCTAACTATGGCTACACCTTC
>TRBV5-5|.|14|TRBJ2-1|.
CASSLASSYNEQFF
TGTGCCAGCAGCTTGGCGAGCTCCTACAATGAGCAGTTCTTC